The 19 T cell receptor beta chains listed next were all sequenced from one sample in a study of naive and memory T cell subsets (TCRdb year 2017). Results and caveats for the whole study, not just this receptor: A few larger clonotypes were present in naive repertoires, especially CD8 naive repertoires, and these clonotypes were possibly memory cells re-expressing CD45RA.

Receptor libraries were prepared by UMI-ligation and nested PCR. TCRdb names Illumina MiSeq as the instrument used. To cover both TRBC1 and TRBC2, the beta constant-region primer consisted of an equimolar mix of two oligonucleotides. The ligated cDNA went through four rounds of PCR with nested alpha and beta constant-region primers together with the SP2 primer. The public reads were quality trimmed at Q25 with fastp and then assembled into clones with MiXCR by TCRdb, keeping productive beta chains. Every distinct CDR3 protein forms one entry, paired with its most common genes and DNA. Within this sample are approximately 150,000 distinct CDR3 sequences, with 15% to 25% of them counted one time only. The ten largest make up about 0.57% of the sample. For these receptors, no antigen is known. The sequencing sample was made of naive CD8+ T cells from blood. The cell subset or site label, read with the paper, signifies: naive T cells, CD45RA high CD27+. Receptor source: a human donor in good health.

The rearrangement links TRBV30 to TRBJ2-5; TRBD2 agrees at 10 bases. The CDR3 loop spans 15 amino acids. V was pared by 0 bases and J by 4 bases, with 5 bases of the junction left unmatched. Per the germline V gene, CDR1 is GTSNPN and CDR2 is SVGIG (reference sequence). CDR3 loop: CAWSVGVAGGETQYF. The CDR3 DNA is TGTGCCTGGAGTGTCGGGGTAGCGGGAGGAGAGACCCAGTACTTC.

CDR3 sequence (DNA): TGCGCCAGCAGCCAAGAACAGGGATTCTACGAGCAGTACTTC. This codes for CASSQEQGFYEQYF. This chain uses TRBV4-3 with TRBJ2-7, with D possibly being TRBD1 (6 bases). Trimming cost V 0 bases and J 3 bases, with 9 bases left between them. CDR1 and CDR2 from the germline V gene are LGHNA and YSLEER. This CDR3 is 14 amino acids long.

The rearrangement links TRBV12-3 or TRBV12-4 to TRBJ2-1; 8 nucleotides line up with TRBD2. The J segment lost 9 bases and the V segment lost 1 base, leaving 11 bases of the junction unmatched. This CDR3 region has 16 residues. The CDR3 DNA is TGTGCCAGCAGTTTAGTTTTTAGCGGGGAATGGGGTGAGCAGTTCTTC. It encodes CASSLVFSGEWGEQFF.

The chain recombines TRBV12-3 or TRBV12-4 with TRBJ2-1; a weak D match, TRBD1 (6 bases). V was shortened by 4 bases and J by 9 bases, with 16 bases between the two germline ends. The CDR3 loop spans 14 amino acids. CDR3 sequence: CASSWGQKHPEQFF. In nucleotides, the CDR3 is TGTGCCAGCAGTTGGGGGCAGAAGCATCCTGAGCAGTTCTTC.

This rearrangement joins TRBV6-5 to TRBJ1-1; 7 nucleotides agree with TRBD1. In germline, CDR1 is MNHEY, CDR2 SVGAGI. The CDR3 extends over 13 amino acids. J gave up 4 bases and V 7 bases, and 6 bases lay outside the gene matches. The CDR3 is CASTRGGPTEAFF. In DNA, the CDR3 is TGTGCCAGCACCAGGGGGGGCCCCACTGAAGCTTTCTTT.

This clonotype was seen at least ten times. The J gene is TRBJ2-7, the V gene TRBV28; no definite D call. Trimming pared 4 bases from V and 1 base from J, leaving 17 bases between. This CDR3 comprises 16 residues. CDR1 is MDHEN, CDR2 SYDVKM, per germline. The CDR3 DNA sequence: TGTGCCAGCAGTTCCCGGACCTTTCCCAGGTCCTACGAGCAGTACTTC. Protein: CASSSRTFPRSYEQYF.

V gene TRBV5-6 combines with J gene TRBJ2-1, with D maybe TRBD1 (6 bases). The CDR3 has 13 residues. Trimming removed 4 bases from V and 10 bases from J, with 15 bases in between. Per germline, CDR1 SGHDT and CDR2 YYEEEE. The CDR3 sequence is CASSPQGPREQFF. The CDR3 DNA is TGTGCCAGCAGCCCGCAGGGGCCTAGGGAGCAGTTCTTC.

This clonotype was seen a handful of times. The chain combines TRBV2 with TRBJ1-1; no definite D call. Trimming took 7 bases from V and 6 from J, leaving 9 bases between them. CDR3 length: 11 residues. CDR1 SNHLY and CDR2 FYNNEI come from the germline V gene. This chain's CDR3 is CASTSWAEAFF. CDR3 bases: TGTGCCAGCACTTCGTGGGCTGAAGCTTTCTTT.

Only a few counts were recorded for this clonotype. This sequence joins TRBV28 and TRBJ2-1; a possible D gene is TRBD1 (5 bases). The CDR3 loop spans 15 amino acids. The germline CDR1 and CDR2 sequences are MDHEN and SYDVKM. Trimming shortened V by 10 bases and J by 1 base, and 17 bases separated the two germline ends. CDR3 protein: CATRPQGNSYNEQFF. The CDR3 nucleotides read TGTGCCACCAGACCGCAGGGAAATTCCTACAATGAGCAGTTCTTC. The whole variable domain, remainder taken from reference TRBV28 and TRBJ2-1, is DVKVTQSSRYLVKRTGEKVFLECVQDMDHENMFWYRQDPGLGLRLIYFSYDVKMKEKGDIPEGYSVSREKKERFSLILESASTNQTSMYLCATRPQGNSYNEQFFGPGTRLTVL.

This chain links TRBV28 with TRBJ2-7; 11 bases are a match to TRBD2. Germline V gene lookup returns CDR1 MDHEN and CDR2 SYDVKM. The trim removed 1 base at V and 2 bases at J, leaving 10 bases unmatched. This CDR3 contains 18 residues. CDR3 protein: CASSLLTGLAERPYEQYF. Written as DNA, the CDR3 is TGTGCCAGCAGTTTATTGACGGGACTAGCGGAAAGACCCTACGAGCAGTACTTC.

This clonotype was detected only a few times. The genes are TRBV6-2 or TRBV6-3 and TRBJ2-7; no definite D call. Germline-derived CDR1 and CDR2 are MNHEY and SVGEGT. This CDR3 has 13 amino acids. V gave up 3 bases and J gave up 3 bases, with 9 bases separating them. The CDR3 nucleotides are TGTGCCAGCAGTTATGGGCTAGTCTACGAGCAGTACTTC. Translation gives CASSYGLVYEQYF.

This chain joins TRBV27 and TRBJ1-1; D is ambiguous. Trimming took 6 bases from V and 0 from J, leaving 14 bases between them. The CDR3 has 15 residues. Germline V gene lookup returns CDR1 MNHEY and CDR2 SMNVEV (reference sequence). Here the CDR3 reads CASSIRPDLNTEAFF. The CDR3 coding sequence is TGTGCCAGCAGCATACGGCCGGACCTGAACACTGAAGCTTTCTTT.

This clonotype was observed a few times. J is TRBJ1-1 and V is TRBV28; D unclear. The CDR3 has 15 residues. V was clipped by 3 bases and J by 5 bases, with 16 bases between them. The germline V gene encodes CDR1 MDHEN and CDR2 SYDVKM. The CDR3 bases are TGTGCCAGCAGTTTCGATCAGGTTTTAGGGACTGAAGCTTTCTTT. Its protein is CASSFDQVLGTEAFF. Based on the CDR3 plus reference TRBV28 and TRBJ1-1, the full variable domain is DVKVTQSSRYLVKRTGEKVFLECVQDMDHENMFWYRQDPGLGLRLIYFSYDVKMKEKGDIPEGYSVSREKKERFSLILESASTNQTSMYLCASSFDQVLGTEAFFGQGTRLTVV.

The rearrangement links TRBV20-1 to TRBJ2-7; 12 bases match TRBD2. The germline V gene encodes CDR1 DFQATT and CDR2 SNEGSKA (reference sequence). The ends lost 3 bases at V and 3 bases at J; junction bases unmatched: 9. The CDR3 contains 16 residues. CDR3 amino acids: CSARLIVTSGSYEQYF. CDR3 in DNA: TGCAGTGCTAGGCTGATAGTGACTAGCGGGAGCTACGAGCAGTACTTC.

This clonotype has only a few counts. CDR3 coding DNA: TGCGCCAGCAGCGGACAGGGGGCCGGGGAGCTGTTTTTT. It encodes CASSGQGAGELFF. The rearrangement uses TRBV4-1 and TRBJ2-2; 10 bases map to TRBD1. Looked up from germline, CDR1 is MGHRA and CDR2 is YSYEKL. The CDR3 spans 13 residues. J was trimmed by 6 bases and V by 5 bases; bases with no gene match: 0.

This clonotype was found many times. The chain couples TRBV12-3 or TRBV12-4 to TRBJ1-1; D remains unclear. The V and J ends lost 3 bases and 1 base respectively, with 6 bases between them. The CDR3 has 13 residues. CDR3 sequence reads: CASSFNRNTEAFF. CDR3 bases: TGTGCCAGCAGTTTTAACAGGAACACTGAAGCTTTCTTT.

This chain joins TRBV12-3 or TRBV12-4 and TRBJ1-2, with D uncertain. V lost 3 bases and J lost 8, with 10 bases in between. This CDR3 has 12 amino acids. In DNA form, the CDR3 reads TGTGCCAGCAGTTTCTCGATTGGAGGCTACACCTTC. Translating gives CASSFSIGGYTF.

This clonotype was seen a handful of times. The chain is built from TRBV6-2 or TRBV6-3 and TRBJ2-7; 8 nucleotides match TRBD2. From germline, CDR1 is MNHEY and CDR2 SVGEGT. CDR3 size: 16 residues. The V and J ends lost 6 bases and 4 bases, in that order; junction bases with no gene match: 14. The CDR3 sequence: CASSSIAGTHVYEQYF. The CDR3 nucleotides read TGTGCCAGCAGCTCTATAGCGGGAACGCACGTATACGAGCAGTACTTC.

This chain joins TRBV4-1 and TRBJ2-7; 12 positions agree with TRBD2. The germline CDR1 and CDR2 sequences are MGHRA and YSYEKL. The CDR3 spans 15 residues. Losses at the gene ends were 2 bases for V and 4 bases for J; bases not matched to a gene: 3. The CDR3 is CASSQKTSGSYEQYF. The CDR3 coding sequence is TGCGCCAGCAGCCAAAAGACTAGCGGGAGTTACGAGCAGTACTTC.